This T cell receptor (beta chain) was retrieved from a study of control samples from healthy donors and cancer patients (dated by TCRdb to the early 2020s). The library came from the immunoSEQ multiplex PCR assay. TCRdb holds this immuneACCESS table with in-frame rearrangements only. Some clones are missing; in checked studies, unresolved V genes explain under half, and the rest has no known cause. The sample yields over 120,000 clones; 85% to 95% were counted once. The ten largest clones take up about 14% of the sample. Comments on this clone: Its antigen is not yet known. No base-level quality is on record; no much larger clone is a single base apart.

The CDR3 runs 11 residues from the cysteine to the phenylalanine. Just CDR3 DNA is preserved here, 33 bases in frame from base 1. CDR1 and CDR2 are read off the germline V gene as WSHSY and SAAADI. The V end loses 10 bases and the J end loses 3 bases, and a stretch of 9 bases separates them. The clonotype was recovered from a man aged 60 to 75 with colorectal cancer. The sequencing input was PBMCs. The rearrangement joined TRBV10-2 to TRBJ2-5; perhaps TRBD2 is the D gene, with 6 bases matching. The CDR3 region has the sequence CANTGEETQYF. The DNA is as follows: TGCGCCAACACGGGGGAAGAGACCCAGTACTTC.